Listed here are 29 T cell receptor beta chains from one sample, sequenced in a study of blood T cell repertoires in COVID-19. Data came from immunoSEQ multiplex PCR; TCRdb stores just in-frame clones and leaves some out. The table shows 140,000 to 150,000 clones, with around 90% occurring only once. The sample was peripheral blood. Receptors originate from a human donor with COVID-19, enrolled during active disease. The donor label of this sample is uncertain.

The rearrangement links TRBV6-2 or TRBV6-3 to TRBJ2-1, with 7 bases identical to TRBD2. V gave up 4 bases and J gave up 5 bases; unmatched junction bases: 8. The V gene's germline CDR1 is MNHEY and CDR2 SVGEGT. The CDR3 runs to 15 residues. The CDR3 region has the DNA TGTGCCAGCAGTTCCGGGGGAGCGGGAAACAATGAGCAGTTCTTC. It specifies CASSSGGAGNNEQFF.

The rearrangement joins TRBV27 to TRBJ1-6; 8 nucleotides agree with TRBD1. Trimming cost V 3 bases and J 3 bases; bases outside gene matches: 4. Germline V gene sequence: CDR1 MNHEY, CDR2 SMNVEV (reference sequence). This CDR3 is built from 16 residues. This CDR3 is CASSLGTGRYNSPLHF. The DNA for the CDR3 is TGTGCCAGCAGTTTGGGGACAGGTCGCTATAATTCACCCCTCCACTTT.

The chain couples TRBV7-3 to TRBJ1-1; 9 nucleotides line up with TRBD1. Germline V gives CDR1 SGHTA, CDR2 FQGTGA. The CDR3 consists of 15 residues. J gave up 1 base and V 2 bases, and 2 bases lay outside the gene matches. This CDR3 reads CASSLGTGRNTEAFF. The CDR3 DNA sequence: TGTGCCAGCAGCTTAGGGACAGGGAGGAACACTGAAGCTTTCTTT.

The V gene is TRBV6-6, the J gene TRBJ1-3; 7 nucleotides line up with TRBD1. V was clipped by 5 bases and J by 8 bases; unmatched bases: 9. Germline loops: CDR1 MNHNY, CDR2 SVGAGI (reference sequence). This CDR3 is 14 amino acids long. The CDR3 DNA sequence: TGTGCCAGCAGTCTTAGACAGGGAGCGGACACCATATATTTT. Its protein is CASSLRQGADTIYF.

V and J are TRBV7-9 and TRBJ1-1; 9 nucleotides align to TRBD1. Unmatched junction bases numbered 12, after V lost 3 bases and J lost 10 bases. Germline CDR1 and CDR2: SEHNR and FQNEAQ (reference sequence). The CDR3 contains 15 residues. As DNA, the CDR3 is TGTGCCAGCAGCTTTGTACAGGGGGCGCGAATGTCAGCTTTCTTT. Protein product: CASSFVQGARMSAFF.

V usage is TRBV5-5 and J usage is TRBJ1-4, with D uncertain. This CDR3 is built from 15 residues. Germline CDR1 is SGHKS and CDR2 is YYEKEE (reference sequence). The germline V and J ends were trimmed by 3 bases and 3 bases, with 12 bases remaining between them. This CDR3 is CASSSGPGANEKLFF. CDR3 DNA: TGTGCCAGCAGCTCCGGTCCGGGAGCTAATGAAAAACTGTTTTTT.

This sequence joins TRBV7-9 and TRBJ2-3, with 9 bases lining up with TRBD1. After removal of 0 bases from V and 2 bases from J, the junction contained 3 bases not matched to a gene. This CDR3 comprises 16 residues. The germline V gene encodes CDR1 SEHNR and CDR2 FQNEAQ (reference sequence). Written as DNA, the CDR3 is TGTGCCAGCAGCTTAGCGACAGGGGGATCCACAGATACGCAGTATTTT. Residues: CASSLATGGSTDTQYF. Using reference TRBV7-9 and TRBJ2-3 for the parts outside the CDR3, the full variable domain is DTGVSQNPRHKITKRGQNVTFRCDPISEHNRLYWYRQTLGQGPEFLTYFQNEAQLEKSRLLSDRFSAERPKGSFSTLEIQRTEQGDSAMYLCASSLATGGSTDTQYFGPGTRLTVL.

The chain recombines TRBV20-1 with TRBJ1-4, with D unresolved. CDR1 is DFQATT and CDR2 is SNEGSKA in the germline V gene (reference sequence). The CDR3 consists of 11 residues. V gave up 0 bases and J gave up 8 bases, with 4 bases separating them. The DNA for the CDR3 is TGCAGTGCTAGAGATCAAGAAAAACTGTTTTTT. Its translation is CSARDQEKLFF.

This chain joins TRBV9 and TRBJ2-3, with TRBD2 as a possible D gene (6 bases). Germline-derived CDR1 and CDR2 are SGDLS and YYNGEE. The CDR3 length is 15 residues. With 4 bases removed from V and 6 bases from J, the gap between germline ends came to 18 bases. The CDR3 nucleotides read TGTGCCAGCAGCTTAAGGTGGGGGGTTGGGGATACGCAGTATTTT. This codes for CASSLRWGVGDTQYF.

J is TRBJ2-3 and V is TRBV19; D ambiguous. This CDR3 region has 12 residues. In germline, CDR1 is LNHDA, CDR2 SQIVND (reference sequence). Trimming left V 6 bases short and J 5 bases short, with 9 bases between. CDR3 coding DNA: TGTGCCAGTAGAGGTCTAGGAGATACGCAGTATTTT. It specifies CASRGLGDTQYF.

J is TRBJ2-1 and V is TRBV5-4; D may be TRBD2 (5 bases). V was shortened by 4 bases and J by 0 bases, with 11 bases between the two germline ends. Looked up from germline, CDR1 is SGHNT and CDR2 is YYREEE (reference sequence). CDR3 length equals 15 residues. The CDR3 coding sequence is TGTGCCAGCAGCCCGGCTAGCAGCTCCTACAATGAGCAGTTCTTC. It yields the protein CASSPASSSYNEQFF.

The genes are TRBV7-2 and TRBJ2-3; TRBD2 matches 10 bases. From germline, CDR1 is SGHTA and CDR2 FQGNSA. V gave up 2 bases and J gave up 4 bases; unmatched junction bases: 0. The CDR3 spans 14 residues. CDR3 in DNA: TGTGCCAGCAGCTTAACTAGCGGGGCAGATACGCAGTATTTT. Translation: CASSLTSGADTQYF.

This chain uses TRBV5-1 with TRBJ2-2; D perhaps matches TRBD2 (6 bases). V dropped 3 bases and J dropped 3 bases, with 12 bases sitting between them. The CDR3 is 15 residues long. Per the germline V gene, CDR1 is SGHRS and CDR2 is YFSETQ. DNA of the CDR3: TGCGCCAGCAGCTCTTCCGGGGGTGACACCGGGGAGCTGTTTTTT. Its protein is CASSSSGGDTGELFF.

This chain connects TRBV9 to TRBJ1-3; D perhaps matches TRBD1 (5 bases). CDR1 SGDLS and CDR2 YYNGEE come from the germline V gene. Between the trimmed V and J ends, which lost 3 bases and 4 bases, there was a span of 14 bases. CDR3 size: 15 residues. CDR3 nucleotide sequence: TGTGCCAGCAGCGCGGACACCCTGGGGGGAAACACCATATATTTT. It yields the protein CASSADTLGGNTIYF.

This clone came up once. The chain combines TRBV18 with TRBJ1-6; D not resolved. This CDR3 has 17 residues. V gave up 4 bases and J gave up 4 bases, with 17 bases separating them. Germline loops: CDR1 KGHSH, CDR2 LQKENI. As DNA, the CDR3 is TGTGCCAGCTCACTTTACACGTACGACAATTATAATTCACCCCTCCACTTT. This codes for CASSLYTYDNYNSPLHF.

The rearrangement joins TRBV29-1 to TRBJ1-2, with D unresolved. The CDR3 loop spans 15 amino acids. Trimming shortened V by 6 bases and J by 4 bases, and 21 bases separated the two germline ends. From germline, CDR1 is SQVTM and CDR2 ANQGSEA. This CDR3 is CSVPVSEGVVYGYTF. The CDR3 region has the DNA TGCAGCGTGCCAGTTTCGGAGGGAGTAGTCTATGGCTACACCTTC.

The genes are TRBV7-9 and TRBJ1-1; possible D gene TRBD1, 6 bases. Between the trimmed V and J ends, which lost 8 bases and 4 bases, there was a span of 20 bases. The CDR3 is 15 amino acids. Germline V gene lookup returns CDR1 SEHNR and CDR2 FQNEAQ (reference sequence). The CDR3 spells CASGSYRDWSTEAFF. CDR3 coding DNA: TGTGCCAGCGGGAGTTACAGGGATTGGAGCACTGAAGCTTTCTTT.

The chain has TRBV18 and TRBJ2-1; TRBD1 is a possible D gene (6 bases). The V end lost 0 bases, the J end lost 9 bases, and 15 bases lay between the germline ends. There are 15 residues in the CDR3. From germline, CDR1 is KGHSH and CDR2 LQKENI. The CDR3 here is CASSPPAGERGEQFF. DNA for the CDR3: TGTGCCAGCTCACCACCGGCAGGGGAAAGGGGTGAGCAGTTCTTC.

The chain is built from TRBV2 and TRBJ2-5; D is uncertain. The V gene's germline CDR1 is SNHLY and CDR2 FYNNEI. This CDR3 comprises 12 residues. V shed 6 bases and J shed 6 bases, with 11 bases lying between them. The CDR3, as DNA: TGTGCCAGCAGGAGAATCGCGCAGACCCAGTACTTC. This encodes CASRRIAQTQYF.

This rearrangement joins TRBV9 to TRBJ2-3; tentative D call: TRBD2 (6 bases). CDR1 SGDLS and CDR2 YYNGEE come from the germline V gene. V lost 3 bases, J lost 6 bases, and 20 bases lay in between. The CDR3 totals 16 residues. The CDR3 DNA reads as TGTGCCAGCAGCGGACGGGGACTCCCGTTACAGGATACGCAGTATTTT. It specifies CASSGRGLPLQDTQYF.

This rearrangement joins TRBV12-5 to TRBJ2-3; a weak D match, TRBD2 (5 bases). V was pared by 3 bases and J by 6 bases, with 16 bases between. This CDR3 contains 15 residues. Germline V gene data show CDR1 as LGHNT and CDR2 as FRNRAP. The CDR3 loop is CASGFQDPGLDTQYF. The CDR3 bases are TGTGCTAGTGGTTTTCAGGACCCGGGGTTGGATACGCAGTATTTT.

This chain uses TRBV23-1 with TRBJ2-3; the match to TRBD1 covers 8 bases. TRBV23-1 carries the ORF label, with uncertain function. Trimming cost V 2 bases and J 4 bases; bases outside gene matches: 11. The CDR3 spans 17 residues. The CDR3 reads CASSQGPGQARADTQYF. The CDR3 coding sequence is TGCGCCAGCAGTCAAGGCCCGGGACAGGCAAGAGCAGATACGCAGTATTTT.

The chain has TRBV2 and TRBJ1-4; D possibly corresponds to TRBD1 (5 bases). The V and J ends lost 4 bases and 0 bases respectively, with 6 bases between them. The CDR3 covers 14 residues. The germline gives CDR1 SNHLY, CDR2 FYNNEI. As DNA, the CDR3 is TGTGCCAGCAGTGGACAGACAACTAATGAAAAACTGTTTTTT. The encoded protein is CASSGQTTNEKLFF.

This chain uses TRBV5-6 with TRBJ2-7; 9 nucleotides agree with TRBD1. Germline-derived CDR1 and CDR2 are SGHDT and YYEEEE. CDR3 length equals 14 residues. With V trimmed by 2 bases and J by 3 bases, 3 bases remained unmatched. The CDR3 nucleotides read TGTGCCAGCAGCTTCCCGGGACAGGGCTACGAGCAGTACTTC. As protein: CASSFPGQGYEQYF.

The V gene is TRBV7-9, the J gene TRBJ1-5; D is uncertain. The germline CDR1 and CDR2 sequences are SEHNR and FQNEAQ (reference sequence). Between the trimmed V and J ends, which lost 3 bases and 0 bases, there was a span of 6 bases. CDR3 size: 14 residues. DNA of the CDR3: TGTGCCAGCAGCTTGAGTCCTAGCAATCAGCCCCAGCATTTT. As protein: CASSLSPSNQPQHF. The full variable domain, completed using reference TRBV7-9 and TRBJ1-5, is DTGVSQNPRHKITKRGQNVTFRCDPISEHNRLYWYRQTLGQGPEFLTYFQNEAQLEKSRLLSDRFSAERPKGSFSTLEIQRTEQGDSAMYLCASSLSPSNQPQHFGDGTRLSIL.

This chain connects TRBV2 to TRBJ1-4; D not certain. Trimming left V 6 bases short and J 8 bases short, with 10 bases between. The CDR3 has 12 amino acids. CDR1 is SNHLY, CDR2 FYNNEI, per germline. CDR3 DNA: TGTGCCAGCAGCCCGGTTAACGAAAAACTGTTTTTT. It specifies CASSPVNEKLFF.

CDR3 sequence reads: CASSQAMQGAGYSNQPQHF. The CDR3 DNA is TGCGCCAGCAGCCAAGCCATGCAAGGAGCGGGGTATAGCAATCAGCCCCAGCATTTT. The chain employs TRBV4-1 and TRBJ1-5; D unresolved. CDR3 length: 19 amino acids. The V and J ends lost 1 base and 0 bases respectively, with 19 bases between them. Germline CDR1 MGHRA, CDR2 YSYEKL.

The chain has TRBV10-3 and TRBJ1-3; tentative D call: TRBD1 (6 bases). Trimming stripped 4 bases from V and 4 bases from J, with 14 bases between. Germline lookup yields CDR1 ENHRY and CDR2 SYGVKD. The CDR3 runs 15 residues. The CDR3 reads CAISVGGRDGNTIYF. The CDR3 DNA sequence: TGTGCCATCAGTGTTGGGGGCCGGGACGGAAACACCATATATTTT.

V and J are TRBV7-3 and TRBJ2-3, with 8 positions matching TRBD2. The length of the CDR3 is 16 residues. The V gene end was trimmed by 5 bases and the J gene end by 0 bases; junction bases not matched to a gene: 7. Germline values: CDR1 SGHTA, CDR2 FQGTGA. CDR3 region: CASSAQAGASTDTQYF. The CDR3 DNA reads TGTGCCAGCAGCGCTCAAGCGGGGGCTAGCACAGATACGCAGTATTTT.